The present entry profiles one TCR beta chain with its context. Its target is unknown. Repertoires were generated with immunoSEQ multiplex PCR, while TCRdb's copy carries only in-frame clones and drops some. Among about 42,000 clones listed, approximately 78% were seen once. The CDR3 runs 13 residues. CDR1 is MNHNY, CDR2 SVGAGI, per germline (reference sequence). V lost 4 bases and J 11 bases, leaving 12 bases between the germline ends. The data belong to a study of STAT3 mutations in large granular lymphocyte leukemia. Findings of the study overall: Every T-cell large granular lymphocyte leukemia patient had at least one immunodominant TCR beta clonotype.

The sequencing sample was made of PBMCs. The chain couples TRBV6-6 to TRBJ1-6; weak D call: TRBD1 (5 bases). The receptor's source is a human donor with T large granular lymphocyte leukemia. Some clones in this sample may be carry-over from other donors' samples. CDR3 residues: CASSSGGGTPLHF. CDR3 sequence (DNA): TGTGCCAGCAGTTCCGGTGGGGGGACACCCCTCCACTTT.